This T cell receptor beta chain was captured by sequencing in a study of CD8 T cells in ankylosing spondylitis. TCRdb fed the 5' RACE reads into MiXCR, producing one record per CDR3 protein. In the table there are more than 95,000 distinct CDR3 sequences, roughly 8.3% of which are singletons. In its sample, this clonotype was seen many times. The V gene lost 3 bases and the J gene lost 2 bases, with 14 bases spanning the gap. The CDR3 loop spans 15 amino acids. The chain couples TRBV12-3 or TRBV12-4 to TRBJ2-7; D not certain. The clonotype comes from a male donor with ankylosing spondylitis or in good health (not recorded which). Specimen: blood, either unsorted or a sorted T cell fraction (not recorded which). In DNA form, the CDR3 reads TGTGCCAGCAGTTTTTCTAAGCGAGCTGCCTACGAGCAGTACTTC. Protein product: CASSFSKRAAYEQYF.